Listed below are T cell receptor beta chains from one sample, sequenced in a study of blood T cell repertoires in COVID-19. Data came from immunoSEQ multiplex PCR; TCRdb stores just in-frame clones and leaves some out. The sample has roughly 93,000 clones, 87% seen once. The sequencing sample was made of peripheral blood. The source of these receptors is a human donor in a cohort sampled during active COVID-19. CDR3s include the opening cysteine and the closing phenylalanine or tryptophan. Each record gives: CDR3 length, V gene, D gene, J gene, clone size, CDR3 protein, CDR3 DNA. A D gene is named only where the DNA matches it firmly. Clone size is shown for a subset of rows, as once, few, many or a class of expanded clone.

length: 14; V: TRBV29-1; D: -; J: TRBJ2-1; size: -; CDR3: CSVERGGSYNEQFF; DNA: TGCAGCGTTGAAAGGGGGGGTTCCTACAATGAGCAGTTCTTC
length: 16; V: TRBV7-7; D: -; J: TRBJ2-5; size: once; CDR3: CASSPVGTGSQETQYF; DNA: TGTGCTAGCAGCCCAGTAGGCACAGGATCACAAGAGACCCAGTACTTC
length: 13; V: TRBV6-5; D: TRBD2; J: TRBJ2-7; size: -; CDR3: CASREDIPYEQYF; DNA: TGTGCCAGCCGGGAGGACATTCCCTACGAGCAGTACTTC
length: 14; V: TRBV5-4; D: -; J: TRBJ1-1; size: -; CDR3: CASSLVSSRGEAFF; DNA: TGTGCCAGCAGCTTGGTTTCGTCTCGGGGTGAAGCTTTCTTT
length: 16; V: TRBV5-1; D: TRBD2; J: TRBJ2-1; size: -; CDR3: CASSFGGRATYNEQFF; DNA: TGCGCCAGCAGCTTCGGCGGGAGGGCAACCTACAATGAGCAGTTCTTC
length: 15; V: TRBV27; D: TRBD2; J: TRBJ2-1; size: -; CDR3: CASSQTGLAGSKQFF; DNA: TGTGCCAGCAGTCAAACGGGACTAGCGGGATCAAAGCAGTTCTTC
length: 15; V: TRBV6-6; D: -; J: TRBJ2-3; size: once; CDR3: CASSTHYSGTDTQYF; DNA: TGTGCCAGCAGTACTCACTATTCAGGGACAGATACGCAGTATTTT
length: 15; V: TRBV15; D: TRBD2; J: TRBJ2-7; size: -; CDR3: CATSREGTTSYEQYF; DNA: TGTGCCACCAGCAGAGAGGGGACTACAAGTTACGAGCAGTACTTC
length: 18; V: TRBV5-1; D: TRBD2; J: TRBJ2-1; size: -; CDR3: CASSLGASGRPQYNEQFF; DNA: TGCGCCAGCAGCTTGGGAGCTAGCGGGAGGCCCCAGTACAATGAGCAGTTCTTC
length: 15; V: TRBV15; D: -; J: TRBJ2-1; size: -; CDR3: CATSRDGRDSNEQFF; DNA: TGTGCCACCAGCAGAGATGGGCGAGATAGCAATGAGCAGTTCTTC
length: 15; V: TRBV7-9; D: -; J: TRBJ2-1; size: once; CDR3: CASSLTGSSYNEQFF; DNA: TGTGCCAGCAGCTTAACCGGGAGCTCCTACAATGAGCAGTTCTTC
length: 15; V: TRBV19; D: TRBD1; J: TRBJ1-1; size: -; CDR3: CASRDRQGSLIEAFF; DNA: TGTGCCAGTAGGGACAGACAGGGGTCTTTGATTGAAGCTTTCTTT
length: 15; V: TRBV5-1; D: -; J: TRBJ2-3; size: -; CDR3: CASSLDRDSTDTQYF; DNA: TGCGCCAGCAGCCTGGACAGAGATTCCACAGATACGCAGTATTTT
length: 15; V: TRBV3-1/TRBV3-2; D: -; J: TRBJ2-1; size: -; CDR3: CASSFKRTTYNEQFF; DNA: TGTGCCAGCAGCTTTAAAAGGACTACCTACAATGAGCAGTTCTTC
length: 13; V: TRBV6-5; D: -; J: TRBJ1-1; size: -; CDR3: CASSSDRNTEAFF; DNA: TGTGCCAGCAGCTCCGACAGAAACACTGAAGCTTTCTTT
length: 14; V: TRBV6-5; D: -; J: TRBJ2-7; size: -; CDR3: CASSSEAVTYEQYF; DNA: TGTGCCAGCAGCTCAGAAGCGGTAACCTACGAGCAGTACTTC
length: 15; V: TRBV9; D: TRBD1; J: TRBJ2-7; size: -; CDR3: CASSVTGQGTYEQYF; DNA: TGTGCCAGCAGCGTAACTGGACAGGGTACCTACGAGCAGTACTTC
length: 16; V: TRBV6-4; D: TRBD2; J: TRBJ2-1; size: -; CDR3: CASSDGLAGTYNEQFF; DNA: TGTGCCAGCAGTGACGGACTAGCGGGCACCTACAATGAGCAGTTCTTC
length: 15; V: TRBV27; D: -; J: TRBJ2-7; size: -; CDR3: CASSLEAAGGYEQYF; DNA: TGTGCCAGCAGTTTGGAGGCGGCCGGTGGCTACGAGCAGTACTTC
length: 18; V: TRBV19; D: TRBD2; J: TRBJ2-3; size: -; CDR3: CASSIDRGTSGSTDTQYF; DNA: TGTGCCAGTAGTATAGATAGGGGTACTAGCGGGAGCACAGATACGCAGTATTTT